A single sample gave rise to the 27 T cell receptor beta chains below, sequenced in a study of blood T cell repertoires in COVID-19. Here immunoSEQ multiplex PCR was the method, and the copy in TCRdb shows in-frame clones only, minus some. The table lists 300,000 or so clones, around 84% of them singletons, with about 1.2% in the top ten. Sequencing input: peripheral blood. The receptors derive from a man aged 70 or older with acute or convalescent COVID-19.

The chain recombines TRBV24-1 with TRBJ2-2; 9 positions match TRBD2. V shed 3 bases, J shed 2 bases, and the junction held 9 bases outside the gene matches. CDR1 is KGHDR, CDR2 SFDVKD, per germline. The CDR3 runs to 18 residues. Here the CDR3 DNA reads TGTGCCACCAGTGATAATAAACCGGGACTAGCCAACACCGGGGAGCTGTTTTTT. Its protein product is CATSDNKPGLANTGELFF.

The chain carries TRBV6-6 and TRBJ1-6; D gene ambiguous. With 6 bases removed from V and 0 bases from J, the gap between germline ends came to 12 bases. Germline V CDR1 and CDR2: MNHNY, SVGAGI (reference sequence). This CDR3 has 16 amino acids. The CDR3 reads CASRRDGSSYNSPLHF. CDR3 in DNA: TGTGCCAGCAGGAGGGATGGGAGCTCCTATAATTCACCCCTCCACTTT.

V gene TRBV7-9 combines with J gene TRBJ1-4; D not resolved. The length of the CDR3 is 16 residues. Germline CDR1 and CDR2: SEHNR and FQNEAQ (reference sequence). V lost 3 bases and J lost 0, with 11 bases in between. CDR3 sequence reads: CASSLPYLATNEKLFF. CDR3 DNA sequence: TGTGCCAGCAGCTTGCCGTACTTAGCAACTAATGAAAAACTGTTTTTT.

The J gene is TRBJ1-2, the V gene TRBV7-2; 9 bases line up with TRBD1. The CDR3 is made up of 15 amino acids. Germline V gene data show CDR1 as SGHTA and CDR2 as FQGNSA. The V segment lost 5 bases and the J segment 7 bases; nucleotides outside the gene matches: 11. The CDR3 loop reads CASSAGGQGFFGYTF. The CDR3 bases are TGTGCCAGCAGCGCCGGAGGACAGGGGTTTTTTGGCTACACCTTC.

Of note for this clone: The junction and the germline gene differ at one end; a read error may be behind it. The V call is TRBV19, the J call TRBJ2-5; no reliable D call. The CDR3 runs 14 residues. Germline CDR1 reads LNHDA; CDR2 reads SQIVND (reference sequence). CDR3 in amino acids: CASSPSGPEETQYF. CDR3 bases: TGTGCCAGTAGCCCCTCTGGCCCCGAAGAAACCCAGTACTTC.

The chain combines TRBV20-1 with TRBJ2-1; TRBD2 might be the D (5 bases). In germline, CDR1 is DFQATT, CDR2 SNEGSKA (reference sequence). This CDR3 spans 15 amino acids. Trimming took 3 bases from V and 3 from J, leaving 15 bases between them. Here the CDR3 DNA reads TGCAGTGCTAGTGCCCTAGACTACCTCTACAATGAGCAGTTCTTC. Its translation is CSASALDYLYNEQFF.

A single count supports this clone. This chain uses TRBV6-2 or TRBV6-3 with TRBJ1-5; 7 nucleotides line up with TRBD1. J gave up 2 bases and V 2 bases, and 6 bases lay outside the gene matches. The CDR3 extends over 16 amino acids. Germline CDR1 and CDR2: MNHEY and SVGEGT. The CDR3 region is CASSYHRTGGNQPQHF. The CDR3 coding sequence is TGTGCCAGCAGTTACCACAGGACAGGCGGCAATCAGCCCCAGCATTTT.

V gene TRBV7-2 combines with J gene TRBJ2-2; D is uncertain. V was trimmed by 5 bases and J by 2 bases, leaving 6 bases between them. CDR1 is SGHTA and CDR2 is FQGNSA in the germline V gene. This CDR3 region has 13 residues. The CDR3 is CASSGSNTGELFF. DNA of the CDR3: TGTGCCAGCAGCGGTAGTAACACCGGGGAGCTGTTTTTT.

The CDR3 bases are TGTGCCAGCTCACGCGTGAAGACAGGGCTCCAAACAGAAAACTATGGCTACACCTTC. It is translated as CASSRVKTGLQTENYGYTF. V gene TRBV18 combines with J gene TRBJ1-2; 7 nucleotides align to TRBD1. The CDR3 totals 19 residues. CDR1 and CDR2 from the germline V gene are KGHSH and LQKENI. With V trimmed by 4 bases and J by 2 bases, 19 bases remained unmatched.

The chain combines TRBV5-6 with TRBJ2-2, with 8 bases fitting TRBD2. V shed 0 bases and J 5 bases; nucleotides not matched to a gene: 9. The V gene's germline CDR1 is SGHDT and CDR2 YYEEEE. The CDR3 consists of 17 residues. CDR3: CASSLVLTGGPTGELFF. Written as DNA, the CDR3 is TGTGCCAGCAGCTTGGTACTTACGGGAGGGCCGACCGGGGAGCTGTTTTTT.

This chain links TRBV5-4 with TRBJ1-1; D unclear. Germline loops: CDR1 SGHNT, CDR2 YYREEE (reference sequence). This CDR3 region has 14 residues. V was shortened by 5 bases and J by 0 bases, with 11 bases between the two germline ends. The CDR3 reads CASSPRRMNTEAFF. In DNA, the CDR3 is TGTGCCAGCAGTCCCCGGCGGATGAACACTGAAGCTTTCTTT.

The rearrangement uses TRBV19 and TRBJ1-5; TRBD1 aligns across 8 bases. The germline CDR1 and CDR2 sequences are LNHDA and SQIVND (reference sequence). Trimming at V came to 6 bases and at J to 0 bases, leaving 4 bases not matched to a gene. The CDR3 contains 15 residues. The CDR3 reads CASRTTGDSNQPQHF. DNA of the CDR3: TGTGCCAGTAGGACGACAGGGGATAGCAATCAGCCCCAGCATTTT.

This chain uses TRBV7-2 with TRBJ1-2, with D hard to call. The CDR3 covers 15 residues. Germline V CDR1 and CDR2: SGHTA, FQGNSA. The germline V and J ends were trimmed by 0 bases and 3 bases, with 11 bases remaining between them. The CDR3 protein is CASSLAGSGYYGYTF. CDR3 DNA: TGTGCCAGCAGCTTAGCGGGGTCGGGATACTATGGCTACACCTTC.

CDR3 coding DNA: TGTGCCAGTAGTCACCGGACAGGGGAAGGATATGGCTACACCTTC. It translates to CASSHRTGEGYGYTF. This chain joins TRBV19 and TRBJ1-2; 9 bases are shared with TRBD1. The CDR3 consists of 15 residues. J gave up 5 bases and V 5 bases, and 9 bases lay outside the gene matches. From germline, CDR1 is LNHDA and CDR2 SQIVND (reference sequence). Using reference TRBV19 and TRBJ1-2 for the parts outside the CDR3, the full variable domain is DGGITQSPKYLFRKEGQNVTLSCEQNLNHDAMYWYRQDPGQGLRLIYYSQIVNDFQKGDIAEGYSVSREKKESFPLTVTSAQKNPTAFYLCASSHRTGEGYGYTFGSGTRLTVV.

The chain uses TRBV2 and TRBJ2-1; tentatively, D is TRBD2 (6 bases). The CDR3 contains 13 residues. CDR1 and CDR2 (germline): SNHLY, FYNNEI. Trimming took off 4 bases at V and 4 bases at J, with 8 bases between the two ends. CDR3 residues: CASSAGEYNEQFF. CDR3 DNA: TGTGCCAGCAGTGCGGGGGAGTACAATGAGCAGTTCTTC.

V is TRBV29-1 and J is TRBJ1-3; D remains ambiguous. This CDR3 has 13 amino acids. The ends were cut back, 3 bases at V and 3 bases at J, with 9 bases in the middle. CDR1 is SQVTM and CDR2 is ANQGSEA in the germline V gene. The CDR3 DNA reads TGCAGCGTTGAGACATATGATGGAAACACCATATATTTT. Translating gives CSVETYDGNTIYF. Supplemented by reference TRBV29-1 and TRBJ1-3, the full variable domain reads SAVISQKPSRDICQRGTSLTIQCQVDSQVTMMFWYRQQPGQSLTLIATANQGSEATYESGFVIDKFPISRPNLTFSTLTVSNMSPEDSSIYLCSVETYDGNTIYFGEGSWLTVV.

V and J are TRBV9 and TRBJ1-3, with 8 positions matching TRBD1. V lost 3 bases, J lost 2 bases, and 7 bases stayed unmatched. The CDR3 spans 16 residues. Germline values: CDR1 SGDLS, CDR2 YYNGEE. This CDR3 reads CASSALQGAPGNTIYF. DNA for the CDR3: TGTGCCAGCAGCGCTCTTCAGGGGGCGCCTGGAAACACCATATATTTT. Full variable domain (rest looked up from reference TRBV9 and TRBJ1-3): DSGVTQTPKHLITATGQRVTLRCSPRSGDLSVYWYQQSLDQGLQFLIQYYNGEERAKGNILERFSAQQFPDLHSELNLSSLELGDSALYFCASSALQGAPGNTIYFGEGSWLTVV.

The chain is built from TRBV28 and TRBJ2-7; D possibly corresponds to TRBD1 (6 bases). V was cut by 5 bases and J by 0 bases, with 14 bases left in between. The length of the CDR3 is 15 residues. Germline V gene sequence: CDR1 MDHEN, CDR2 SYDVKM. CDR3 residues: CASSLPTGASYEQYF. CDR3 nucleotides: TGTGCCAGCAGTCTACCGACAGGCGCCTCCTACGAGCAGTACTTC.

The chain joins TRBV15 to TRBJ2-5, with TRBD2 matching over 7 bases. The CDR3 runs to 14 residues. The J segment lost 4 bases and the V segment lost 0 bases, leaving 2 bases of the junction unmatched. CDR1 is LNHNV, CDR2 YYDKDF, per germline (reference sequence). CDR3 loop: CATSRDKRGETQYF. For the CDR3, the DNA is TGTGCCACCAGCAGAGATAAGCGGGGAGAGACCCAGTACTTC. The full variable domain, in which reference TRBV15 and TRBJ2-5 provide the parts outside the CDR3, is DAMVIQNPRYQVTQFGKPVTLSCSQTLNHNVMYWYQQKSSQAPKLLFHYYDKDFNNEADTPDNFQSRRPNTSFCFLDIRSPGLGDTAMYLCATSRDKRGETQYFGPGTRLLVL.

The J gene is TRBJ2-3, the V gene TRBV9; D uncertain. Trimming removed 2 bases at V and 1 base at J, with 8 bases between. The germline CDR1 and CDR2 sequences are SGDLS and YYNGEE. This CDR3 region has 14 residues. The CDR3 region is CASSVELGTDTQYF. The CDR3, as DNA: TGTGCCAGCAGCGTTGAACTCGGCACAGATACGCAGTATTTT.

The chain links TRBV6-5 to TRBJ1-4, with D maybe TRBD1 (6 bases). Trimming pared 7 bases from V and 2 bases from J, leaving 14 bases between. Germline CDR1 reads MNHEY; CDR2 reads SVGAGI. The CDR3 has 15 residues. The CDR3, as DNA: TGTGCCAGCACAACTGGGGGGGCTACTAATGAAAAACTGTTTTTT. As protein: CASTTGGATNEKLFF.

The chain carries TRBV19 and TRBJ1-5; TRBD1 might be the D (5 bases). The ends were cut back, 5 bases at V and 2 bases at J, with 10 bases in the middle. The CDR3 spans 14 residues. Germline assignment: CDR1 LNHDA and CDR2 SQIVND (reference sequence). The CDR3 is CASSLQQGNQPQHF. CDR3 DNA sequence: TGTGCCAGTAGTCTCCAACAGGGCAATCAGCCCCAGCATTTT.

DNA of the CDR3: TGTGCCAGCAGTTACTCTCACAGCAACAACTATGGCTACACCTTC. Translated: CASSYSHSNNYGYTF. The chain combines TRBV6-5 with TRBJ1-2, with D unclear. V was cut by 0 bases and J by 2 bases, with 10 bases left in between. The CDR3 contains 15 residues. Germline loops: CDR1 MNHEY, CDR2 SVGAGI.

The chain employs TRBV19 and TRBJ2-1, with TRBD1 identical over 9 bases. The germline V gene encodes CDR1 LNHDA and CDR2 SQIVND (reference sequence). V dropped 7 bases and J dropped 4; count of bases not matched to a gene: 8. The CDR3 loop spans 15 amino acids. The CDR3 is CASKGGQGNYNEQFF. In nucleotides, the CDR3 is TGTGCCAGTAAGGGGGGACAGGGAAATTACAATGAGCAGTTCTTC.

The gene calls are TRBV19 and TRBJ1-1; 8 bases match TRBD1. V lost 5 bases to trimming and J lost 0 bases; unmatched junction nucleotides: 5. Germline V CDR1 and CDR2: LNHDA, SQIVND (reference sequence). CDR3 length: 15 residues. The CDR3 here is CASSAGTGMNTEAFF. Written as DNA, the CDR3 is TGTGCCAGTAGTGCCGGGACAGGAATGAACACTGAAGCTTTCTTT. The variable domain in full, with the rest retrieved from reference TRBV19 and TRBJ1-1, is DGGITQSPKYLFRKEGQNVTLSCEQNLNHDAMYWYRQDPGQGLRLIYYSQIVNDFQKGDIAEGYSVSREKKESFPLTVTSAQKNPTAFYLCASSAGTGMNTEAFFGQGTRLTVV.

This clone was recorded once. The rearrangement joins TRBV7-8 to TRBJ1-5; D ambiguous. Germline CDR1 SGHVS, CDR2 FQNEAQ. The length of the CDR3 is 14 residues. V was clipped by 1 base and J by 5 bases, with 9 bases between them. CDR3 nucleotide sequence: TGTGCCAGCAGCTTAGGGCTCGGGTATCAGCCCCAGCATTTT. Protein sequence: CASSLGLGYQPQHF. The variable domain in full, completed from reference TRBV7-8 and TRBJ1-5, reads GAGVSQSPRYKVAKRGQDVALRCDPISGHVSLFWYQQALGQGPEFLTYFQNEAQLDKSGLPSDRFFAERPEGSVSTLKIQRTQQEDSAVYLCASSLGLGYQPQHFGDGTRLSIL.

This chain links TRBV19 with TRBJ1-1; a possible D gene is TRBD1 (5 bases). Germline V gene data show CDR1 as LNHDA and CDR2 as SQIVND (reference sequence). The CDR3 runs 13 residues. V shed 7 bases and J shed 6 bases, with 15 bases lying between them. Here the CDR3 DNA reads TGTGCCAGTACCTCTTCTCGGGGGGCTGAAGCTTTCTTT. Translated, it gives CASTSSRGAEAFF.